The 21 T cell receptor beta chains below all came from one sample that was sequenced in a study of PD-L1 blockade in urothelial cancer. Method: immunoSEQ multiplex PCR; TCRdb's copy keeps in-frame clones and lacks some. The sample has roughly 25,000 clones, more than 70% seen once. The sample in question was PBMCs, obtained around atezolizumab (anti-PD-L1) treatment. These receptors originate from an older man with urothelial cancer.

V is TRBV10-1 and J is TRBJ2-4; possible D gene TRBD1, 6 bases. V was trimmed by 5 bases and J by 0 bases, leaving 17 bases between them. The CDR3 runs to 17 residues. The germline CDR1 and CDR2 sequences are WNHNN and SYGVQD (reference sequence). CDR3 DNA sequence: TGCGCCAGCAGTTCAGGGGTGCGTCCGCTAGCCAAAAACATTCAGTACTTC. Translation gives CASSSGVRPLAKNIQYF.

The V gene is TRBV28, the J gene TRBJ1-5; D gene uncertain. CDR1 and CDR2 (germline): MDHEN, SYDVKM. Trimming removed 4 bases from V and 2 bases from J, with 9 bases in between. The CDR3 totals 14 residues. The CDR3 DNA is TGTGCCAGCAGTTGGCCCCAGGGCAATCAGCCCCAGCATTTT. It specifies CASSWPQGNQPQHF.

J is TRBJ1-4 and V is TRBV10-2; D may be TRBD1 (5 bases). The CDR3 runs 15 residues. Trimming took off 6 bases at V and 8 bases at J, with 19 bases between the two ends. The germline CDR1 and CDR2 sequences are WSHSY and SAAADI. The CDR3 nucleotides are TGCGCCAGCAGGTCCCGGGGGAACAGACGGGAAAAACTGTTTTTT. As protein: CASRSRGNRREKLFF.

The chain recombines TRBV10-3 with TRBJ2-7, with 10 bases fitting TRBD2. CDR1 is ENHRY, CDR2 SYGVKD, per germline. The CDR3 loop spans 15 amino acids. After removal of 3 bases from V and 2 bases from J, the junction contained 4 bases not matched to a gene. The CDR3 region has the DNA TGTGCCATCAGTGACGGGACTAGCGTAACCTACGAGCAGTACTTC. It translates to CAISDGTSVTYEQYF.

V and J are TRBV7-9 and TRBJ2-3; D gene unclear. Germline loops: CDR1 SEHNR, CDR2 FQNEAQ (reference sequence). Deletions cut 5 bases from V and 6 bases from J, with 12 bases between. This CDR3 comprises 13 residues. The DNA of the CDR3 is TGTGCCAGCAGCCCCATACAGCAGGATACGCAGTATTTT. Translation gives CASSPIQQDTQYF.

This rearrangement joins TRBV5-1 to TRBJ1-2; tentatively, D is TRBD1 (6 bases). The V gene lost 0 bases and the J gene lost 2 bases, with 11 bases spanning the gap. Germline assignment: CDR1 SGHRS and CDR2 YFSETQ. This CDR3 has 15 amino acids. This chain's CDR3 is CASSLVPDSNYGYTF. As DNA, the CDR3 is TGCGCCAGCAGCTTGGTACCGGACAGCAACTATGGCTACACCTTC.

The rearrangement joins TRBV11-1 to TRBJ2-3, with D possibly TRBD2 on 6 matching bases. The CDR3 has 15 amino acids. V lost 1 base to trimming and J lost 3 bases, with 11 bases between them. The germline V gene has CDR1 SGHAT and CDR2 FQDESV (reference sequence). CDR3: CASSLVFGSTDTQYF. CDR3 DNA sequence: TGTGCCAGCAGCTTAGTTTTCGGGAGTACAGATACGCAGTATTTT.

The DNA of the CDR3 is TGTGCCAGCACCCAGGCGGGACGGACCTACAATGAGCAGTTCTTC. Protein product: CASTQAGRTYNEQFF. The gene calls are TRBV6-5 and TRBJ2-1, with D perhaps TRBD2 (6 bases). The V gene's germline CDR1 is MNHEY and CDR2 SVGAGI. The V and J ends lost 7 bases and 2 bases respectively, with 15 bases between them. This CDR3 region has 15 residues.

The J gene is TRBJ2-3, the V gene TRBV5-1; a possible D gene is TRBD1 (5 bases). The ends were cut back, 0 bases at V and 2 bases at J, with 13 bases in the middle. The germline V gene encodes CDR1 SGHRS and CDR2 YFSETQ. The CDR3 has 16 amino acids. DNA of the CDR3: TGCGCCAGCAGCTTGGAAACCCCAGGGAACACAGATACGCAGTATTTT. Its translation is CASSLETPGNTDTQYF.

The CDR3 reads CASAPLTGQDNTEAFF. The CDR3 DNA sequence: TGTGCCAGCGCCCCTCTCACAGGACAGGATAACACTGAAGCTTTCTTT. The chain couples TRBV7-6 to TRBJ1-1, with TRBD1 matching 7 bases. The V and J ends lost 8 bases and 2 bases, in that order; junction bases with no gene match: 14. CDR3 length: 16 amino acids. CDR1 and CDR2 from the germline V gene are SGHVS and FNYEAQ.

This clone was counted a single time. J is TRBJ1-2 and V is TRBV9; no clear D gene. CDR1 and CDR2 from the germline V gene are SGDLS and YYNGEE. V lost 0 bases and J 4 bases, leaving 13 bases between the germline ends. The CDR3 sequence is 15 residues long. CDR3 loop: CASSVEGGLRYGYTF. As DNA, the CDR3 is TGTGCCAGCAGCGTAGAGGGAGGGCTCCGCTATGGCTACACCTTC.

This clone was recorded a few times. The chain has TRBV4-1 and TRBJ1-4; TRBD1 is a possible D gene (5 bases). V was trimmed by 1 base and J by 14 bases, leaving 14 bases between them. Per germline, CDR1 MGHRA and CDR2 YSYEKL. The CDR3 is 13 residues long. CDR3 in amino acids: CASSQAGRAQLFF. The CDR3 DNA follows: TGCGCCAGCAGCCAAGCTGGCAGGGCCCAGCTGTTTTTT.

Comments on this clone: Other DNA sequences within the sample encode an identical CDR3. The chain employs TRBV5-1 and TRBJ2-1, with 7 bases that match TRBD1. With 4 bases clipped from V and 8 bases from J, the junction kept 18 bases outside the gene matches. Germline V gives CDR1 SGHRS, CDR2 YFSETQ. The length of the CDR3 is 17 residues. CDR3: CASSRGRQGLRGDEQFF. CDR3 bases: TGCGCCAGCAGCCGGGGACGACAGGGCTTGAGGGGCGATGAGCAGTTCTTC. The full variable domain, rest sourced from reference TRBV5-1 and TRBJ2-1, is KAGVTQTPRYLIKTRGQQVTLSCSPISGHRSVSWYQQTPGQGLQFLFEYFSETQRNKGNFPGRFSGRQFSNSRSEMNVSTLELGDSALYLCASSRGRQGLRGDEQFFGPGTRLTVL.

The gene calls are TRBV28 and TRBJ1-5; TRBD1 matches at 7 bases. The CDR3 contains 18 residues. Germline V gene data show CDR1 as MDHEN and CDR2 as SYDVKM. The V segment lost 4 bases and the J segment 0 bases; nucleotides outside the gene matches: 12. Here the CDR3 DNA reads TGTGCCAGCAGTTCGCCGGGACAGAGTTCGTATAGCAATCAGCCCCAGCATTTT. Its protein is CASSSPGQSSYSNQPQHF.

The V call is TRBV11-2, the J call TRBJ2-3, with a possible D match to TRBD1 (5 bases). V was clipped by 5 bases and J by 0 bases, with 12 bases between them. The CDR3 spans 15 residues. Germline V lookup: CDR1 SGHAT, CDR2 FQNNGV. The CDR3 DNA follows: TGTGCCAGCAGCCCAATGACAGCTAGCACAGATACGCAGTATTTT. The encoded protein is CASSPMTASTDTQYF.

To note about this clone: Within the sample, other DNA sequences also encode this same CDR3. This chain connects TRBV7-9 to TRBJ2-3, with 8 nucleotides matching TRBD2. CDR1 is SEHNR, CDR2 FQNEAQ, per germline (reference sequence). The V and J ends lost 5 bases and 2 bases, in that order; junction bases with no gene match: 3. CDR3 size: 14 residues. CDR3 in DNA: TGTGCCAGCAGCCGTAGCGGGAACACAGATACGCAGTATTTT. It yields the protein CASSRSGNTDTQYF. The full variable domain, in which reference TRBV7-9 and TRBJ2-3 provide the parts outside the CDR3, is DTGVSQNPRHKITKRGQNVTFRCDPISEHNRLYWYRQTLGQGPEFLTYFQNEAQLEKSRLLSDRFSAERPKGSFSTLEIQRTEQGDSAMYLCASSRSGNTDTQYFGPGTRLTVL.

In its sample, this clone was seen a few times. This chain's CDR3 is CASRPTGGNQPQHF. CDR3 sequence (DNA): TGTGCCAGCAGGCCGACAGGGGGGAATCAGCCCCAGCATTTT. V gene TRBV2 combines with J gene TRBJ1-5, with TRBD1 matching 9 bases. The CDR3 consists of 14 residues. Germline-derived CDR1 and CDR2 are SNHLY and FYNNEI. The ends lost 6 bases at V and 4 bases at J; junction bases unmatched: 4.

The rearrangement links TRBV7-6 to TRBJ2-7; TRBD2 matches at 10 bases. The CDR3 loop spans 16 amino acids. V shed 2 bases and J 5 bases; nucleotides not matched to a gene: 9. The germline gives CDR1 SGHVS, CDR2 FNYEAQ. CDR3 bases: TGTGCCAGCAGCTTAAGGACTAGCGGCGACGGGGACGAGCAGTACTTC. As protein: CASSLRTSGDGDEQYF.

This clone was observed a few times. The chain links TRBV30 to TRBJ1-1, with D unresolved. Trimming removed 0 bases at V and 1 base at J, with 9 bases between. The CDR3 length is 14 residues. Germline-derived CDR1 and CDR2 are GTSNPN and SVGIG (reference sequence). The CDR3, as DNA: TGTGCCTGGAGTGTGTCTAGGTGGAACACTGAAGCTTTCTTT. Residues: CAWSVSRWNTEAFF.

This rearrangement joins TRBV7-9 to TRBJ1-1, with D maybe TRBD1 (5 bases). There are 14 residues in the CDR3. Germline V gives CDR1 SEHNR, CDR2 FQNEAQ (reference sequence). Between the trimmed V and J ends, which lost 0 bases and 3 bases, there was a span of 8 bases. The CDR3 sequence: CASSLAQGYTEAFF. CDR3 in DNA: TGTGCCAGCAGCTTAGCGCAGGGTTACACTGAAGCTTTCTTT.

This clone was found a few times. The chain joins TRBV30 to TRBJ1-1; the D gene is possibly TRBD1 (6 bases). The V gene lost 2 bases and the J gene lost 6 bases, with 13 bases spanning the gap. Germline V CDR1 and CDR2: GTSNPN, SVGIG (reference sequence). The CDR3 covers 13 residues. CDR3 DNA sequence: TGTGCCTGGAGTATACAGGGCGGAGCTGAAGCTTTCTTT. This gives the protein CAWSIQGGAEAFF. The variable domain in full, with the rest retrieved from reference TRBV30 and TRBJ1-1, is SQTIHQWPATLVQPVGSPLSLECTVEGTSNPNLYWYRQAAGRGLQLLFYSVGIGQISSEVPQNLSASRPQDRQFILSSKKLLLSDSGFYLCAWSIQGGAEAFFGQGTRLTVV.